A single TCR beta chain is shown here with its context. Its target is not known. The data originate from a study of blood T cells in healthy people across ages. Broader study findings: TCR beta diversity, measured per million T cells, fell in a roughly linear way with age. Diversity figures derived from one million T cells were judged to underestimate the true value.

Using a J-beta primer mix together with a sample-barcoded 5' primer, a second PCR was run for roughly 6 to 12 cycles. Template switching added a 12-random-nucleotide identifier to every cDNA molecule. One entry per CDR3 protein results from TCRdb running MiXCR on the 5' RACE reads. This repertoire shows 910,000 or so distinct CDR3 sequences, roughly 50% found once; its top ten account for about a fifth. This CDR3 spans 16 amino acids. The germline gives CDR1 KGHSH, CDR2 LQKENI. Trimming shortened V by 3 bases and J by 5 bases, and 20 bases separated the two germline ends. V is TRBV18 and J is TRBJ2-7; D might be TRBD2 (6 bases). This clonotype originated in a woman in her sixties in good health. Sequencing was done on a sample of blood. The CDR3 here is CASSPRAPRGGNEQYF. CDR3 sequence (DNA): TGTGCCAGCTCACCGCGAGCTCCACGCGGCGGGAACGAGCAGTACTTC.